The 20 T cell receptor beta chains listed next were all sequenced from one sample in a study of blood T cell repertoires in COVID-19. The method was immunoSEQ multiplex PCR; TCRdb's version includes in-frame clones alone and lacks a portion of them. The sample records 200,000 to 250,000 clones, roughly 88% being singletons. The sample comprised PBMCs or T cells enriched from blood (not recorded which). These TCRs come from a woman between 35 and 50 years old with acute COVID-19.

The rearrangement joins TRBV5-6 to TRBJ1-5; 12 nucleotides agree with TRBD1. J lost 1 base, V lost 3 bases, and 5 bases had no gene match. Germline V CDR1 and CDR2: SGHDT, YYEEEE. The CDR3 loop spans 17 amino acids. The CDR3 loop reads CASSWGQGATSNQPQHF. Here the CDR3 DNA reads TGTGCCAGCAGCTGGGGACAGGGGGCGACAAGCAATCAGCCCCAGCATTTT.

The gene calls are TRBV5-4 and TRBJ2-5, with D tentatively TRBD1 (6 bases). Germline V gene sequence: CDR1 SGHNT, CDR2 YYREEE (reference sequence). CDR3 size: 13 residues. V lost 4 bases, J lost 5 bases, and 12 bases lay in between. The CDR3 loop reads CASSRQVEETQYF. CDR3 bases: TGTGCCAGCAGCAGACAGGTAGAGGAGACCCAGTACTTC.

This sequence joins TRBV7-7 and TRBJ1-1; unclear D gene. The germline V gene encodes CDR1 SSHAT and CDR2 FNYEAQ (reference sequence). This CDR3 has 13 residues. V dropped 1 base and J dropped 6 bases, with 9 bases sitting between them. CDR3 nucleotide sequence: TGTGCCAGCAGCTTAGATCCCAGCGCTGAAGCTTTCTTT. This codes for CASSLDPSAEAFF.

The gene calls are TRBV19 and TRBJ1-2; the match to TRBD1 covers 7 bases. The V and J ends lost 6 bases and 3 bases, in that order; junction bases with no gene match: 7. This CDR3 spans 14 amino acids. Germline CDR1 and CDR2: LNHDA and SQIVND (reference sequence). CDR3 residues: CASSLTGNDYGYTF. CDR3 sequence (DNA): TGTGCCAGTAGCCTGACAGGGAATGACTATGGCTACACCTTC.

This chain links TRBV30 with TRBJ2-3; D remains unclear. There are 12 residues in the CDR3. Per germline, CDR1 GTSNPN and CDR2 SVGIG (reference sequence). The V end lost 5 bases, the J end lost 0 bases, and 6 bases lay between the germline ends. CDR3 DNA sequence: TGTGCCTGGGGTGCTAGCACAGATACGCAGTATTTT. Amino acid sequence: CAWGASTDTQYF.

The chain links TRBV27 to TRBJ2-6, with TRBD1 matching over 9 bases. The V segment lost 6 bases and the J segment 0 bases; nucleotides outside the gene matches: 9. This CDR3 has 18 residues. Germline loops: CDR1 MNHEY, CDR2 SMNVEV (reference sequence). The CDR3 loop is CASRGLGQGSSGANVLTF. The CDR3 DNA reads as TGTGCCAGCAGGGGACTCGGACAGGGGAGCTCTGGGGCCAACGTCCTGACTTTC.

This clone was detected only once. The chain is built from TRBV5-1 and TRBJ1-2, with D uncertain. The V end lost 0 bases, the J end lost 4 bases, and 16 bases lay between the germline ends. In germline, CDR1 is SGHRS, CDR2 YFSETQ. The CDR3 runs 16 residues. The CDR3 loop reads CASSLGISGRGYGYTF. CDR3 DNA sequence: TGCGCCAGCAGCTTGGGTATATCCGGAAGAGGCTATGGCTACACCTTC.

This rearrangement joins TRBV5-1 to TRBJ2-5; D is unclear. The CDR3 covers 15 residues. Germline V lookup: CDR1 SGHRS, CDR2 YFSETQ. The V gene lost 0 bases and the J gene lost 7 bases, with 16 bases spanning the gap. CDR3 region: CASSLDQSLRGTQYF. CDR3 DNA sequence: TGCGCCAGCAGCTTGGATCAGTCCCTCCGCGGGACCCAGTACTTC.

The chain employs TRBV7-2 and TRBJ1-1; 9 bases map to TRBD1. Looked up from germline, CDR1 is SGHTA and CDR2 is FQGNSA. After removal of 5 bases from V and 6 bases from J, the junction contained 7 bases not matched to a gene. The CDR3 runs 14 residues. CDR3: CASSQQGALSEAFF. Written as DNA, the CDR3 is TGTGCCAGCAGCCAACAGGGGGCCCTCTCTGAAGCTTTCTTT.

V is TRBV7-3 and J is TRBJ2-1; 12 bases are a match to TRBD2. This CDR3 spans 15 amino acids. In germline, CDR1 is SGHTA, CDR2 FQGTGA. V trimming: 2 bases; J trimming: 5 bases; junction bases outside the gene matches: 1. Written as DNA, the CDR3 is TGTGCCAGCAGCTTACGGACTAGCGGGGACAATGAGCAGTTCTTC. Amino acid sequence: CASSLRTSGDNEQFF.

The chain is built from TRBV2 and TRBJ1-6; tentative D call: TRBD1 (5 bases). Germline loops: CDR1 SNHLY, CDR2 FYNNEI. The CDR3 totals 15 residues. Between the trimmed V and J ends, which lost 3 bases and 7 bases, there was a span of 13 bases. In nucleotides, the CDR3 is TGTGCCAGCAGTGATTCCAGGGCTTGGAATTCACCCCTCCACTTT. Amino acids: CASSDSRAWNSPLHF.

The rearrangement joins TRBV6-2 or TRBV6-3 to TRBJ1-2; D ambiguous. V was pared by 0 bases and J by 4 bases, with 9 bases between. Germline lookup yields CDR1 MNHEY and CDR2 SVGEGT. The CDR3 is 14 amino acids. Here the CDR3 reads CASSYSLTSYGYTF. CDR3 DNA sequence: TGTGCCAGCAGTTACTCCCTCACGAGCTATGGCTACACCTTC.

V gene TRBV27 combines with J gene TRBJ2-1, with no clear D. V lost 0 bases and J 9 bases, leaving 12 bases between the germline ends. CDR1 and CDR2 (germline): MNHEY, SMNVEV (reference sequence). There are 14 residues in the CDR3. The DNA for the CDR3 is TGTGCCAGCAGTTTATCAGGTCAGACTGGTGAGCAGTTCTTC. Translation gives CASSLSGQTGEQFF.

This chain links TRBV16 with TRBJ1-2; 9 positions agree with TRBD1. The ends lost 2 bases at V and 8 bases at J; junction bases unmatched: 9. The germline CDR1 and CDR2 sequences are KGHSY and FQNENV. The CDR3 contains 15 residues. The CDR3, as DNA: TGTGCCAGCAGCCAAGATTCGGGGACAGGGAAAGGCTACACCTTC. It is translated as CASSQDSGTGKGYTF.

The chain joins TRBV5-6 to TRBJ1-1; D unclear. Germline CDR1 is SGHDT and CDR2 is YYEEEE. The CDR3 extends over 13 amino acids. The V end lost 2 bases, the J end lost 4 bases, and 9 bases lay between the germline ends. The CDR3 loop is CASSFEIRTEAFF. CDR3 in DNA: TGTGCCAGCAGCTTCGAGATACGCACTGAAGCTTTCTTT.

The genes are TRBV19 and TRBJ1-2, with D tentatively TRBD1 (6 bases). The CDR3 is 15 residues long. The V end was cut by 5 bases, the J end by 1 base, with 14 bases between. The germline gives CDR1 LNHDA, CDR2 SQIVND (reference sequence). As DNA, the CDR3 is TGTGCCAGTAGTGCCACCGGACAGATTAACTATGGCTACACCTTC. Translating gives CASSATGQINYGYTF.

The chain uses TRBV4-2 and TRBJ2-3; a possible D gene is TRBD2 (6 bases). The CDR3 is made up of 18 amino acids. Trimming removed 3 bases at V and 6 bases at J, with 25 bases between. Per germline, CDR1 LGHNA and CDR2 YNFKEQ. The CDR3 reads CASSQPWGRRGDEDTQYF. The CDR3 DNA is TGTGCCAGCAGCCAGCCTTGGGGCAGGCGCGGGGATGAGGATACGCAGTATTTT.

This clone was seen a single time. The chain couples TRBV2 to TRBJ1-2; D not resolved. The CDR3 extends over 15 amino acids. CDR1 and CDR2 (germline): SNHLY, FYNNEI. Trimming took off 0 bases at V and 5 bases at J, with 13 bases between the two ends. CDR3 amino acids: CASSEALGGRYGYTF. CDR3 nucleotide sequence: TGTGCCAGCAGTGAAGCGCTAGGAGGGAGGTATGGCTACACCTTC.

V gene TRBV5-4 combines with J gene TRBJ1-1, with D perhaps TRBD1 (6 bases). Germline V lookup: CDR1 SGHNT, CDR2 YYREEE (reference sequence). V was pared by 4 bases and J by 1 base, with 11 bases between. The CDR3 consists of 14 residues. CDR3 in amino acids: CASSPLGGNTEAFF. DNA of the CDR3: TGTGCCAGCAGCCCGTTAGGGGGGAACACTGAAGCTTTCTTT.

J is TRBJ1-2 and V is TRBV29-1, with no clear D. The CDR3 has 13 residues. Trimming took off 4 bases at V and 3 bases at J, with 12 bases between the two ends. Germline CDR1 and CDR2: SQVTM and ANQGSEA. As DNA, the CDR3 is TGCAGCGTTGGTCACGGGTGGGACTATGGCTACACCTTC. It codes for CSVGHGWDYGYTF.